These T cell receptor beta chains were read from a single sample in a study of blood T cell repertoires in COVID-19. Assay: immunoSEQ multiplex PCR; the TCRdb copy retains only in-frame clones and omits some. The repertoire holds 70,000 or so clones, with 90% as singletons. The specimen was peripheral blood. The receptors come from a human donor in a cohort sampled during active COVID-19. The CDR3 runs from the conserved cysteine through the conserved F or W. The order of the fields is CDR3 protein, CDR3 DNA, clone size, D gene, V gene, J gene. The D gene is left open where the match is weak. The size entry is marked missing in some rows and otherwise reads once, few, many or a size class.

CASSEIASGRSVQETQYF	TGTGCCAGCAGTGAAATTGCTAGCGGGAGATCTGTACAAGAGACCCAGTACTTC	-	TRBD2	TRBV6-1	TRBJ2-5
CASTPSGVPYEQYF	TGTGCCAGCACCCCTAGCGGAGTGCCCTACGAGCAGTACTTC	-	TRBD2	TRBV27	TRBJ2-7
CASSLGGTGTDTQYF	TGCGCCAGCAGCTTGGGGGGGACAGGCACAGATACGCAGTATTTT	few	TRBD1	TRBV5-1	TRBJ2-3
CASSQGQGAYEQYF	TGTGCCAGCAGTCAGGGACAGGGCGCCTACGAGCAGTACTTC	-	TRBD1	TRBV6-5	TRBJ2-7
CASRDRGSTNEKLFF	TGCGCCAGTCGGGACAGGGGATCAACTAATGAAAAACTGTTTTTT	-	TRBD1	TRBV4-3	TRBJ1-4
CASSFRYNEQFF	TGTGCCAGTAGTTTCAGGTACAATGAGCAGTTCTTC	-	-	TRBV19	TRBJ2-1
CASRSSGGSSYNEQFF	TGTGCCAGCAGATCTAGCGGGGGCAGCTCCTACAATGAGCAGTTCTTC	-	TRBD2	TRBV6-6	TRBJ2-1
CAWNPGREIRGAFF	TGTGCCTGGAATCCGGGCAGGGAAATAAGGGGAGCTTTCTTT	-	-	TRBV30	TRBJ1-1
CASSLFPGQETQYF	TGTGCCAGCAGTTTATTCCCAGGGCAAGAGACCCAGTACTTC	-	-	TRBV27	TRBJ2-5
CASSQGGQGALPGELFF	TGCGCCAGCAGCCAGGGTGGACAGGGGGCGCTTCCCGGGGAGCTGTTTTTT	-	TRBD1	TRBV4-3	TRBJ2-2
CASSRPGSNTEAFF	TGCGCCAGCAGTCGGCCGGGATCCAACACTGAAGCTTTCTTT	-	-	TRBV4-3	TRBJ1-1
CASRTQWDIQYF	TGTGCCAGCAGGACACAATGGGACATTCAGTACTTC	-	-	TRBV2	TRBJ2-4
CASSLTSGRNYNEQFF	TGTGCCAGCAGCTTAACTAGCGGGAGGAACTACAATGAGCAGTTCTTC	once	TRBD2	TRBV7-3	TRBJ2-1
CASSLVTGLDFHEQYF	TGTGCCAGCAGCTTAGTTACGGGACTAGACTTCCACGAGCAGTACTTC	-	TRBD2	TRBV11-1	TRBJ2-7
CASSWLRDRVTEQYF	TGTGCCAGCAGCTGGCTCCGGGACAGGGTAACCGAGCAGTACTTC	-	TRBD1	TRBV5-6	TRBJ2-7
CASSSLLGVQETQYF	TGTGCCAGCAGTTCACTCCTAGGAGTACAAGAGACCCAGTACTTC	-	-	TRBV7-2	TRBJ2-5
CASSAGGGDQPQHF	TGTGCCAGCAGCGCCGGGGGTGGCGATCAGCCCCAGCATTTT	-	-	TRBV9	TRBJ1-5
CASSQDRGGGATNEKLFF	TGTGCCAGCAGCCAAGATAGGGGAGGGGGAGCAACTAATGAAAAACTGTTTTTT	-	-	TRBV4-2	TRBJ1-4
CASRTTTGSSYEQYF	TGTGCCAGTAGGACCACGACAGGGAGCTCCTACGAGCAGTACTTC	-	TRBD1	TRBV27	TRBJ2-7
CASSLGTEETQYF	TGTGCCAGCAGCTTGGGGACAGAGGAGACCCAGTACTTC	-	TRBD1	TRBV7-2	TRBJ2-5
CASSPGTGGTDEQFF	TGCGCCAGCAGCCCCGGGACAGGGGGCACGGATGAGCAGTTCTTC	-	TRBD1	TRBV4-3	TRBJ2-1
CASTLNNYEQYF	TGTGCCAGTACACTAAATAACTACGAGCAGTACTTC	-	-	TRBV2	TRBJ2-7
CASSPGQGWDYEQYF	TGTGCCAGCAGCCCTGGACAGGGTTGGGATTACGAGCAGTACTTC	medium-sized	TRBD1	TRBV3-1/TRBV3-2	TRBJ2-7
CASSSTSGSTYNEQFF	TGTGCCAGCAGCTCGACTAGCGGGAGCACCTACAATGAGCAGTTCTTC	-	TRBD2	TRBV11-2	TRBJ2-1
CASSLVAAMGGYQETQYF	TGTGCCAGCAGCTTGGTGGCAGCCATGGGAGGGTACCAAGAGACCCAGTACTTC	-	TRBD2	TRBV5-8	TRBJ2-5
CASSYSPDGLYGYTF	TGTGCCAGCAGTTACTCTCCGGACGGACTCTATGGCTACACCTTC	-	-	TRBV6-5	TRBJ1-2
CASSFQVGASYNEQFF	TGTGCCAGCAGCTTTCAGGTGGGAGCTAGCTACAATGAGCAGTTCTTC	-	-	TRBV7-8	TRBJ2-1
CATSIYRANNEQFF	TGTGCCACCAGCATTTATAGAGCGAACAATGAGCAGTTCTTC	-	-	TRBV15	TRBJ2-1
CASSEPGLRTDTQYF	TGTGCCAGCAGTGAACCGGGACTGCGCACAGATACGCAGTATTTT	-	-	TRBV6-1	TRBJ2-3
CASSLSVGQGYHEQYF	TGTGCCAGCAGCTTATCAGTGGGACAGGGGTACCACGAGCAGTACTTC	-	TRBD1	TRBV7-2	TRBJ2-7
CSASTSGGGTDTQYF	TGCAGTGCTAGTACCAGCGGGGGGGGAACAGATACGCAGTATTTT	-	TRBD2	TRBV20-1	TRBJ2-3
CASSQGTGRSTYNEQFF	TGTGCCAGCAGCCAAGGGACCGGGAGGTCCACCTACAATGAGCAGTTCTTC	-	TRBD2	TRBV4-2	TRBJ2-1
CSARWGRNTEAFF	TGCAGCGCACGGTGGGGGCGTAACACTGAAGCTTTCTTT	-	-	TRBV29-1	TRBJ1-1
CASSYSALSGVYEQYF	TGTGCCAGCAGTTATAGTGCTCTAAGCGGGGTCTACGAGCAGTACTTC	-	TRBD2	TRBV6-5	TRBJ2-7
CVGVWDTEAFF	TGTGTCGGGGTTTGGGACACTGAAGCTTTCTTT	-	-	TRBV6-5	TRBJ1-1
CSVEPRTGRDRTKNIQYF	TGCAGCGTTGAGCCCCGGACAGGGAGGGATCGAACCAAAAACATTCAGTACTTC	-	-	TRBV29-1	TRBJ2-4
CASSSGTAIYEQYF	TGTGCCAGCAGTTCCGGGACAGCCATTTACGAGCAGTACTTC	-	TRBD1	TRBV6-2/TRBV6-3	TRBJ2-7
CASSPPWTEGLWSWRGEQFF	TGCGCCAGCAGTCCCCCGTGGACGGAGGGCCTATGGTCGTGGAGGGGTGAGCAGTTCTTC	-	-	TRBV23-1	TRBJ2-1
CASSIRTGLATNEKLFF	TGTGCCAGCAGCATACGGACAGGCCTTGCAACTAATGAAAAACTGTTTTTT	-	TRBD1	TRBV5-4	TRBJ1-4
CASSTVTGGGCTNEKLFF	TGTGCCAGCAGCACGGTCACAGGGGGGGGTTGCACTAATGAAAAACTGTTTTTT	-	TRBD1	TRBV7-6	TRBJ1-4
CASSFDASGNEQFF	TGTGCCAGCAGTTTTGATGCTAGCGGGAATGAGCAGTTCTTC	once	TRBD2	TRBV6-4	TRBJ2-1
CASSPRGQGNEKLFF	TGTGCCAGCTCACCACGCGGACAGGGCAATGAAAAACTGTTTTTT	medium-sized	TRBD1	TRBV18	TRBJ1-4
CASSLVTGTSEQYF	TGTGCCAGCAGCTTAGTTACAGGGACTAGCGAGCAGTACTTC	-	TRBD2	TRBV7-8	TRBJ2-7
CASSPSPLLSAGNTIYF	TGTGCCAGCAGCCCTAGCCCCCTCCTGAGCGCTGGAAACACCATATATTTT	-	-	TRBV7-9	TRBJ1-3
CASSLSRDTGELFF	TGTGCCAGCAGCTTAAGCAGGGACACCGGGGAGCTGTTTTTT	-	-	TRBV7-3	TRBJ2-2
CASSPQVAGAPHEQYF	TGCGCCAGCAGCCCCCAAGTTGCGGGGGCCCCCCACGAGCAGTACTTC	-	-	TRBV5-1	TRBJ2-7
CASSPWLADSYNEQFF	TGTGCCAGCAGCCCTTGGCTAGCGGACTCCTACAATGAGCAGTTCTTC	-	TRBD2	TRBV7-3	TRBJ2-1
CASSPSGSETDTQYF	TGTGCCAGCAGCCCGAGCGGGAGTGAGACAGATACGCAGTATTTT	once	TRBD2	TRBV7-9	TRBJ2-3
CAWSKIQGGQPQHF	TGTGCCTGGTCGAAAATTCAGGGAGGTCAGCCCCAGCATTTT	-	-	TRBV30	TRBJ1-5
CASSLKPPGGGSYNEQFF	TGTGCCAGCAGCTTAAAGCCCCCGGGAGGGGGCTCCTACAATGAGCAGTTCTTC	-	TRBD2	TRBV7-3	TRBJ2-1
CASSLEVGSQYF	TGTGCCAGCAGCTTAGAGGTGGGGAGTCAGTATTTT	-	-	TRBV11-2	TRBJ2-3
CASSLPGQGDPFNGYTF	TGTGCCAGCAGCTTACCGGGACAGGGGGACCCTTTTAATGGCTACACCTTC	-	TRBD1	TRBV5-6	TRBJ1-2
CASSLLKQNTEAFF	TGTGCCAGCAGTTTATTGAAACAGAACACTGAAGCTTTCTTT	-	-	TRBV28	TRBJ1-1
CASSTGTGGNQPQHF	TGTGCCAGCAGCACCGGGACAGGTGGTAATCAGCCCCAGCATTTT	once	TRBD1	TRBV11-2	TRBJ1-5
CASSYNSIDSPLHF	TGTGCCAGCAGTTACAACAGTATAGACTCACCCCTCCACTTT	-	-	TRBV6-5	TRBJ1-6
CASSFKVSLETQYF	TGTGCCAGCAGTTTTAAGGTTAGCCTAGAGACCCAGTACTTC	-	-	TRBV28	TRBJ2-5
CASKIPGVTDEQYF	TGTGCCAGCAAGATTCCGGGAGTGACCGACGAGCAGTACTTC	-	-	TRBV2	TRBJ2-7